Included here is one T cell receptor beta chain sequence, with context. Its target is not known. The record originates from a study of cytotoxic CD8 clonotypes in ibrutinib-treated CLL. Findings of the study overall: Clonality correlated strongly with circulating CD8+ T cells and exceeded age-matched healthy donors at baseline. Clonality showed a rise at ibrutinib response that reversed toward baseline at progression.

Target depth was 1 in 200,000 to 1 in 1 million T cells, about 10x per clonotype. Sequenced by immunoSEQ multiplex PCR; TCRdb stores in-frame clones only, minus some. The table lists about 130,000 clones, about 80% of them singletons. The CDR3 contains 12 residues. Germline V gives CDR1 SQVTM, CDR2 ANQGSEA. Trimming shortened V by 4 bases and J by 8 bases, and 12 bases separated the two germline ends. The chain uses TRBV29-1 and TRBJ2-1, with TRBD2 as a possible D gene (6 bases). This receptor was taken from a human donor with chronic lymphocytic leukemia. Material: PBMCs, obtained after 12 months of ibrutinib treatment. The CDR3 spells CSVGRGGDEQFF. CDR3 nucleotides: TGCAGCGTTGGGCGGGGAGGCGATGAGCAGTTCTTC.